This T cell receptor beta chain was obtained from a study of T cells in Graves' hyperthyroidism and ophthalmopathy. The study, taken as a whole, reports: Expanded thyroid clonotypes (above 0.001) were mostly also found in blood. Using 13 V-J features, a model discriminated ophthalmopathy from stable hyperthyroidism.

Absence of ophthalmopathy progression within 18 months defined stable Graves' hyperthyroidism. TCR beta CDR3 region amplification was performed from RNA transcripts. HTBI primers were employed in a first-round RT-PCR of the TCR CDR3. In TCRdb, the multiplex PCR reads were re-called with MiXCR into one record per CDR3 protein. The repertoire holds some 770,000 distinct CDR3 sequences, with around 17% as singletons. Ten or more counts support this clonotype. Its antigen is currently unknown. Trimming took 0 bases from V and 8 from J, leaving 14 bases between them. Looked up from germline, CDR1 is DFQATT and CDR2 is SNEGSKA (reference sequence). This CDR3 region has 14 residues.

This TCR came from a man aged 18 to 29 with Graves' hyperthyroidism. The chain joins TRBV20-1 to TRBJ2-1, with D unresolved. Sequencing used blood. The CDR3 sequence is CSARDRHGYDEQFF. CDR3 in DNA: TGCAGTGCTAGAGATCGGCACGGTTACGATGAGCAGTTCTTC.